This TCR beta chain was documented in a study of cytomegalovirus exposure and HLA in healthy donors. Study conclusions and caveats: An analysis that came later showed most CMV-associated TCR beta chains appearing HLA-restricted. CMV antigen specificity was confirmed in vitro for three CMV-associated chains.

The length of the CDR3 is 16 residues. Per the germline V gene, CDR1 is LNHDA and CDR2 is SQIVND (reference sequence). V lost 6 bases and J lost 7; bases outside the gene matches: 15. A remark on this clone: Its target is unknown.

The primer mix had 60 Vbeta and 13 Jbeta primers. Sequencing was performed with immunoSEQ multiplex PCR; in TCRdb, only in-frame clones are kept and a portion is missing. The sample shows 130,000 or so clones, roughly 74% of them seen only once. The material sequenced was PBMCs. This clonotype was obtained from a man aged 40-49 years in good health and CMV-seropositive. The V and J genes are TRBV19 and TRBJ1-1; 9 bases agree with TRBD1. This chain's CDR3 is CASSQSGTGYPDEAFF. The CDR3 nucleotides read TGTGCCAGTAGCCAATCCGGGACAGGGTATCCCGATGAAGCTTTCTTT.